This record concerns one T cell receptor (beta chain) sequence. Its cognate antigen is unknown. This entry belongs to a study of cytomegalovirus exposure and HLA in healthy donors. The trim removed 7 bases at V and 8 bases at J, leaving 9 bases unmatched. The CDR3 runs 14 residues. Germline values: CDR1 MNHNY, CDR2 SVGAGI (reference sequence). Study-level results: Earlier analysis looked at TCR beta V segments, and most were productive about 87% or about 30% of the time. In a later analysis, TCR association rates varied by HLA locus: DRB1 most, HLA-C fewest. In a later analysis, specific HLA alleles were associated with under 20,000 TCR beta sequences at a 0.05 false discovery rate.

Both 60 Vbeta primers and 13 Jbeta primers went into the PCR. Measured with immunoSEQ multiplex PCR; TCRdb has only the in-frame clones, and not every one. The repertoire holds 82,000 or so clones, with roughly 80% as singletons. This clonotype originated in a woman aged 50 to 60 in good health and CMV-seropositive. The chain couples TRBV6-6 to TRBJ2-1, with 9 bases that match TRBD1. Sequencing was done on a sample of PBMCs. The CDR3 loop is CASKRDRVLDEQFF. The CDR3, as DNA: TGTGCCAGCAAACGGGACAGGGTCCTCGATGAGCAGTTCTTC.